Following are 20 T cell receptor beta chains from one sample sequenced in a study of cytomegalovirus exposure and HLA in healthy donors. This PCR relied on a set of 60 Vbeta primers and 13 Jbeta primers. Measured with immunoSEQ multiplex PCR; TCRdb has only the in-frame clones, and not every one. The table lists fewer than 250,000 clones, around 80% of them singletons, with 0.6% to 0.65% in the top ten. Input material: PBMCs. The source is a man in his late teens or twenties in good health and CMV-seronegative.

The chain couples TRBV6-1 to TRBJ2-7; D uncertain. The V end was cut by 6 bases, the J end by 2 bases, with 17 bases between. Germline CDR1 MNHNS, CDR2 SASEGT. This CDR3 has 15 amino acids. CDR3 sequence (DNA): TGTGCCAGCAGCCCCGCCGTCAGGCCAACCTACGAGCAGTACTTC. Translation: CASSPAVRPTYEQYF.

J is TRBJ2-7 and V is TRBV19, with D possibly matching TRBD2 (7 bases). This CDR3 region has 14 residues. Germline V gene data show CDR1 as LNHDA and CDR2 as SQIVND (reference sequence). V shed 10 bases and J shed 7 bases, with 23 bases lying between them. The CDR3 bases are TGTGCCACCAAGGGGGGGGGCGCCGGGAGGGAGCAGTACTTC. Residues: CATKGGGAGREQYF.

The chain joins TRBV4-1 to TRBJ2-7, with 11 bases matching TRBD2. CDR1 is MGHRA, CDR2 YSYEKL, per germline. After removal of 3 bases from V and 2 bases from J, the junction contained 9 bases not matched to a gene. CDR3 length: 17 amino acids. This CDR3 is CASSHEAELAGAYEQYF. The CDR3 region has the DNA TGCGCCAGCAGCCATGAGGCGGAACTAGCGGGAGCCTACGAGCAGTACTTC.

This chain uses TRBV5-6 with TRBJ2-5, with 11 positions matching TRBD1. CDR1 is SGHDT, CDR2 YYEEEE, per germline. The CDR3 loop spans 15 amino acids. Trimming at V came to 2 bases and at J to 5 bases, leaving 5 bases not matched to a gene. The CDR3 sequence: CASSFGTGGRETQYF. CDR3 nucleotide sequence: TGTGCCAGCAGCTTTGGGACAGGGGGGAGGGAGACCCAGTACTTC.

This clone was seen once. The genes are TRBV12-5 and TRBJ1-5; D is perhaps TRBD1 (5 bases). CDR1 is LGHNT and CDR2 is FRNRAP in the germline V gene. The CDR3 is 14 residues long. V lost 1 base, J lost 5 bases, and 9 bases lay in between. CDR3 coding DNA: TGTGCTAGTGGTTTGGAGGGGCCCGATCAGCCCCAGCATTTT. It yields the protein CASGLEGPDQPQHF.

The CDR3 sequence is CASSPGGTSRSEQYF. Here the CDR3 DNA reads TGTGCCAGCAGCCCTGGGGGGACTAGTCGGTCCGAGCAGTACTTC. The rearrangement joins TRBV28 to TRBJ2-5; 8 nucleotides line up with TRBD2. The tail of the sequence fits TRBJ2-7 better, so the J call may be wrong. The CDR3 loop spans 15 amino acids. Germline V gene data show CDR1 as MDHEN and CDR2 as SYDVKM.

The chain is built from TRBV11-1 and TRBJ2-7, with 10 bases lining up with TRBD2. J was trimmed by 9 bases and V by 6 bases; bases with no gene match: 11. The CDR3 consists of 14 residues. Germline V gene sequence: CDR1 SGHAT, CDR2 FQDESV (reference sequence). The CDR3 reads CASRAGLAYHGQYF. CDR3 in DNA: TGTGCCAGCAGGGCGGGACTAGCGTACCACGGGCAGTACTTC.

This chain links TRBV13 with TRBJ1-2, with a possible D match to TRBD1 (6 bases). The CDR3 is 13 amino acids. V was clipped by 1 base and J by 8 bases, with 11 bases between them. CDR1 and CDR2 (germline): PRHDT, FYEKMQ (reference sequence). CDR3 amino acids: CASSLVGAEGYTF. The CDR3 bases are TGTGCCAGCAGCTTAGTGGGGGCGGAGGGCTACACCTTC.

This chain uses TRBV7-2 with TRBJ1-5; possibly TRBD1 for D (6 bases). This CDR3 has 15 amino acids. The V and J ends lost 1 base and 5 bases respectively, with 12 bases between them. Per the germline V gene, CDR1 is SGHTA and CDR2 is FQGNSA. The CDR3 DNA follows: TGTGCCAGCAGCTTAGGAGTTCAGGGGTATCAGCCCCAGCATTTT. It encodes CASSLGVQGYQPQHF.

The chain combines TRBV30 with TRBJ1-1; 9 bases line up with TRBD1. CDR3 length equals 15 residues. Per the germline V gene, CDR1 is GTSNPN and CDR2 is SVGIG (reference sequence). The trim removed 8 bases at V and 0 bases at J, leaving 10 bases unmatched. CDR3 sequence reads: CARRTGGRMNTEAFF. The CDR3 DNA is TGTGCCCGAAGAACAGGGGGCAGAATGAACACTGAAGCTTTCTTT.

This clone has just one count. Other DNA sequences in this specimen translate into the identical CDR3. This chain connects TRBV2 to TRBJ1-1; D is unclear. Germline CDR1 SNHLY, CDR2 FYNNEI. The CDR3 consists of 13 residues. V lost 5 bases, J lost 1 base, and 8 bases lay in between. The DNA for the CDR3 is TGTGCCAGCAGTCCAATCAGGAACACTGAAGCTTTCTTT. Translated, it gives CASSPIRNTEAFF.

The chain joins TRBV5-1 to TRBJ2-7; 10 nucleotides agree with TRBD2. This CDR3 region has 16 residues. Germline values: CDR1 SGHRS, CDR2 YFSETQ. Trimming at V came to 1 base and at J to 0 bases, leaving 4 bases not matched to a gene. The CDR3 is CASSLYASGSSYEQYF. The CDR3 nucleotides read TGCGCCAGCAGCTTGTACGCTAGCGGGAGCTCCTACGAGCAGTACTTC.

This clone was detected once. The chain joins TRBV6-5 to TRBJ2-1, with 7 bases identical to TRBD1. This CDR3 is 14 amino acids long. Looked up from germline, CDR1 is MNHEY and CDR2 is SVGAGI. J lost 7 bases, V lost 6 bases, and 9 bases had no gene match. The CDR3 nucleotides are TGTGCCAGCAGCTACAGAGACAGGGCGAATGAGCAGTTCTTC. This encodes CASSYRDRANEQFF.

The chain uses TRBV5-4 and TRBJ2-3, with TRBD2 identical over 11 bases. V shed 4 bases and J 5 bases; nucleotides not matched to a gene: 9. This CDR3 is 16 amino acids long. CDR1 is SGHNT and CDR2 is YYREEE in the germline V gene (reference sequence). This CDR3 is CASSNPSGGLKDTQYF. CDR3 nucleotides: TGTGCCAGCAGCAACCCTAGCGGGGGGTTAAAAGATACGCAGTATTTT.

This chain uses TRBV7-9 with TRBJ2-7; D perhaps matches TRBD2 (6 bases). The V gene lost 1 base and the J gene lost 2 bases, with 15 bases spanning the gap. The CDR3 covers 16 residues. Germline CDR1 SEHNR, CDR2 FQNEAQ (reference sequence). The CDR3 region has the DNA TGTGCCAGCAGCTTAGGTGGGACTGGGACGGCCTACGAGCAGTACTTC. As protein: CASSLGGTGTAYEQYF.

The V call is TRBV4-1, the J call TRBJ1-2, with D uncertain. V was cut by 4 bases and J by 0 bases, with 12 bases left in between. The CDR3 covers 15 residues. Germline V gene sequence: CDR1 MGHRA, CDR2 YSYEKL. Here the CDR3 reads CASSRQQSPNYGYTF. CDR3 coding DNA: TGCGCCAGCAGCCGCCAACAGAGCCCTAACTATGGCTACACCTTC.

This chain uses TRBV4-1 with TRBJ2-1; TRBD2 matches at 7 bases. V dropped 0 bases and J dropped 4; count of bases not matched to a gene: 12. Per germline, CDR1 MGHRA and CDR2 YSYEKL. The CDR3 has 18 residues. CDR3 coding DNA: TGCGCCAGCAGCCAAGATAGGGGAGAGGCTAGCGGATACAATGAGCAGTTCTTC. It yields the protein CASSQDRGEASGYNEQFF.

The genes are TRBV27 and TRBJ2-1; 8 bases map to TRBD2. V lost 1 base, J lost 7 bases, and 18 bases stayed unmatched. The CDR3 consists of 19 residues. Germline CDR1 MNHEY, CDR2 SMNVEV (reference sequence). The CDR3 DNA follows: TGTGCCAGCAGTTTATTGGCACTAGCGGACCGGGGGGGTAATAATGAGCAGTTCTTC. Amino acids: CASSLLALADRGGNNEQFF.

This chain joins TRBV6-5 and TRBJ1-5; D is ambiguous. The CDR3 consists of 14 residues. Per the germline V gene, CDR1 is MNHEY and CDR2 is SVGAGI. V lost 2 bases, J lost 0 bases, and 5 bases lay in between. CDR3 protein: CASSYLSSNQPQHF. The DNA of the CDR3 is TGTGCCAGCAGTTACCTGAGTAGCAATCAGCCCCAGCATTTT.

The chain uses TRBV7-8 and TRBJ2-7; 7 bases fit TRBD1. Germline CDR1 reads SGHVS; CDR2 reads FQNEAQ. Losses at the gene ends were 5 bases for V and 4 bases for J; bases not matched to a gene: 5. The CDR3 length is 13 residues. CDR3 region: CASSQGQTYEQYF. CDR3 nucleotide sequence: TGTGCCAGCAGCCAGGGACAGACGTACGAGCAGTACTTC.